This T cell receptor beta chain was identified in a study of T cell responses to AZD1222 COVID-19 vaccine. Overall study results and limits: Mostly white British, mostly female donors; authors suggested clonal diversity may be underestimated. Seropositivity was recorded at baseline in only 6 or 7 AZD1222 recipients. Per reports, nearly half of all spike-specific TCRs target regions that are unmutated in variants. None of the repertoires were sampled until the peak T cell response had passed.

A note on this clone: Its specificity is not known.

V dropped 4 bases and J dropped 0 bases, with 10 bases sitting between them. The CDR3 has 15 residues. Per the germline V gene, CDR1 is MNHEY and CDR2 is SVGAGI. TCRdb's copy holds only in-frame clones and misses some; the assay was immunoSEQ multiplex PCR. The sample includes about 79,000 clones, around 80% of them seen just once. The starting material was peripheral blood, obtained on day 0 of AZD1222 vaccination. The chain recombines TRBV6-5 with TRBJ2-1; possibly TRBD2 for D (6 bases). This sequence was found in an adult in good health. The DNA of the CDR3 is TGTGCCAGCAGTTTTCGGGGGAGCTCCTACAATGAGCAGTTCTTC. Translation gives CASSFRGSSYNEQFF.